This T cell receptor (beta chain) emerged from a study of blood T cell repertoires in COVID-19. Overall study: Both acute and convalescent COVID-19 samples were obtained from the United States, Italy and Spain. In each case, the material was cDNA or gDNA derived from T cells, B-cell-depleted T cells, or PBMCs.

In the authors' workflow: Reference gene primer amplification gave nucleated cell count estimates. Sequencing was performed with immunoSEQ multiplex PCR; in TCRdb, only in-frame clones are kept and a portion is missing. From that table come the V and J calls and clone size; the DNA was used to work out D and trimming. The table includes 95,000 to 100,000 clones, roughly nine tenths detected once. The germline V gene has CDR1 MNHNS and CDR2 SASEGT. V was pared by 4 bases and J by 5 bases, with 7 bases of the junction left unmatched. This CDR3 has 15 residues. V gene TRBV6-1 combines with J gene TRBJ1-2; 10 bases map to TRBD1. The TCR was taken from a man aged 50-60 years with acute or convalescent COVID-19. Specimen: peripheral blood. The CDR3 DNA is TGTGCCAGCAGTGCCTCGACAGGGGGCAAGTATGGCTACACCTTC. Residues: CASSASTGGKYGYTF.